The sequence of this T cell receptor (beta chain) was determined in a study of blood T cells in healthy people across ages. Germline V gives CDR1 MDHEN, CDR2 SYDVKM. This CDR3 is built from 14 residues. It was with a sample-barcoded 5' primer and a J-beta primer mix that a second PCR of about 6 to 12 cycles was run. TCRdb reprocessed the 5' RACE reads with MiXCR, giving one entry per CDR3 protein. The sample consists of about 780,000 distinct CDR3 sequences, under 30% of them appearing once. The sample was also linked to a second study, of T cells of mothers and their children. As that study records: Biologically related mothers and children overlapped slightly more than unrelated pairs, a non-significant difference.

This TCR was sampled from a boy younger than 18 in good health. The rearrangement uses TRBV28 and TRBJ2-5, with no clear D. The DNA end favors TRBJ2-7, so the J call may be wrong. Source material: blood. CDR3 region: CASSSGLGSYEQYF. The DNA of the CDR3 is TGTGCCAGCAGTTCTGGGTTGGGCAGCTACGAGCAGTACTTC.